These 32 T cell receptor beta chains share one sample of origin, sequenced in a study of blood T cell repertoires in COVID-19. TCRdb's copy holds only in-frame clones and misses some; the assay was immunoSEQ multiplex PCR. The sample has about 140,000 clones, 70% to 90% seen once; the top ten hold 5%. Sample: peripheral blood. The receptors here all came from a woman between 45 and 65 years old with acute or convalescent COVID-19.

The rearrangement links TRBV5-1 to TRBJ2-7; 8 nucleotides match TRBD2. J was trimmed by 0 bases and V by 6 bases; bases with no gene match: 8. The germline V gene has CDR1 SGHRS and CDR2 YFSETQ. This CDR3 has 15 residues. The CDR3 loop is CASKVATSDSYEQYF. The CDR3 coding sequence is TGCGCCAGCAAGGTAGCGACTAGCGACTCCTACGAGCAGTACTTC.

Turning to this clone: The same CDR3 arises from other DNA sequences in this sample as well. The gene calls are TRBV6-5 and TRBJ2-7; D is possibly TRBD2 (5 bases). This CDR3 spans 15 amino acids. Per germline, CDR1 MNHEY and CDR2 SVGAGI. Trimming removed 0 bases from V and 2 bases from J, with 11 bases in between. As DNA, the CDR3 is TGTGCCAGCAGTTACTCGTTGGACTCAGCCTACGAGCAGTACTTC. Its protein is CASSYSLDSAYEQYF.

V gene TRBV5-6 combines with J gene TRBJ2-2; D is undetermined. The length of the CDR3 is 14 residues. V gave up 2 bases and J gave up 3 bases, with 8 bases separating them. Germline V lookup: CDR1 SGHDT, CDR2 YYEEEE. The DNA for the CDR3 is TGTGCCAGCAGCTTTGTCAGTTACACCGGGGAGCTGTTTTTT. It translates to CASSFVSYTGELFF.

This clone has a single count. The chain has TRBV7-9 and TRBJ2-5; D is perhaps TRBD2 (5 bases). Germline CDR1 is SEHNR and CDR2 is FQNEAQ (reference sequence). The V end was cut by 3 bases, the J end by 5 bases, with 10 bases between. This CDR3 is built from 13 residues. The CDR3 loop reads CASSLLSGETQYF. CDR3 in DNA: TGTGCCAGCAGCTTGTTGTCGGGGGAGACCCAGTACTTC. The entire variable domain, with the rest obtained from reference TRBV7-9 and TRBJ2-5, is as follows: DTGVSQNPRHKITKRGQNVTFRCDPISEHNRLYWYRQTLGQGPEFLTYFQNEAQLEKSRLLSDRFSAERPKGSFSTLEIQRTEQGDSAMYLCASSLLSGETQYFGPGTRLLVL.

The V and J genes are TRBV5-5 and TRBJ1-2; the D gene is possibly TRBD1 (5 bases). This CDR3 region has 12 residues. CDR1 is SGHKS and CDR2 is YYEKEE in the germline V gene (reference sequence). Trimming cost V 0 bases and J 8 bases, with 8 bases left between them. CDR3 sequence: CASSLAGNGYTF. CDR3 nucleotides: TGTGCCAGCAGCTTGGCAGGGAACGGCTACACCTTC.

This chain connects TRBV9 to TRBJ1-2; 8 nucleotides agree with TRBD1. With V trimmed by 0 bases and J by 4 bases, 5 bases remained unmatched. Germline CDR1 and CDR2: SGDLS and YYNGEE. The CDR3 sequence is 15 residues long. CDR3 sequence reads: CASSVAAGGIYGYTF. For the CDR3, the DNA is TGTGCCAGCAGCGTAGCGGCAGGGGGCATCTATGGCTACACCTTC. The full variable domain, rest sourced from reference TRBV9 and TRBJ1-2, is DSGVTQTPKHLITATGQRVTLRCSPRSGDLSVYWYQQSLDQGLQFLIQYYNGEERAKGNILERFSAQQFPDLHSELNLSSLELGDSALYFCASSVAAGGIYGYTFGSGTRLTVV.

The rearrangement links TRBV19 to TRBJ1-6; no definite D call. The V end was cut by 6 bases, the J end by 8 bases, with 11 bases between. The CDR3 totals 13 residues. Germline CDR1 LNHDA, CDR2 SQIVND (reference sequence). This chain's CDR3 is CASRGLMDSPLHF. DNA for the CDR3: TGTGCCAGTAGGGGCCTGATGGATTCACCCCTCCACTTT.

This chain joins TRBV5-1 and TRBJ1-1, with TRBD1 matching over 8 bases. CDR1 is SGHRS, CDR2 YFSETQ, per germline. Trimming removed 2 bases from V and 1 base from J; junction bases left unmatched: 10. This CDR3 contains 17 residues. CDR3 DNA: TGCGCCAGCAGCTTCTCCGGGACAGGTCTAGCGAACACTGAAGCTTTCTTT. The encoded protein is CASSFSGTGLANTEAFF.

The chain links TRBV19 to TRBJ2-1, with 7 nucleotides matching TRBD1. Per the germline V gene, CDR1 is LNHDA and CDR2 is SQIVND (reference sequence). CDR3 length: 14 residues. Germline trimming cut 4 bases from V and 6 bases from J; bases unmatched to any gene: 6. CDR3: CASSNPGTVNEQFF. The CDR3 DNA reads TGTGCCAGTAGTAACCCCGGGACAGTCAATGAGCAGTTCTTC.

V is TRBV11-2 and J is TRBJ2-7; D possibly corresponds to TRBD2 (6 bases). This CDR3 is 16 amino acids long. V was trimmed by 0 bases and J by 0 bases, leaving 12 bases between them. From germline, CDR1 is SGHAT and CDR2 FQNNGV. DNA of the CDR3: TGTGCCAGCAGCTTAGACGCGGGGTCAAGCTCCTACGAGCAGTACTTC. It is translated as CASSLDAGSSSYEQYF.

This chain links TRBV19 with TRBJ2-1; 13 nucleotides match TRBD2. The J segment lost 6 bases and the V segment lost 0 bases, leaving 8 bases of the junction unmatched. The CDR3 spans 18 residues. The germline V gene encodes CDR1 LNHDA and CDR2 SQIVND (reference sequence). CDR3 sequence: CASSIDPTSGGVVNEQFF. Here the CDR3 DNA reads TGTGCCAGTAGTATAGATCCTACTAGCGGGGGGGTAGTCAATGAGCAGTTCTTC.

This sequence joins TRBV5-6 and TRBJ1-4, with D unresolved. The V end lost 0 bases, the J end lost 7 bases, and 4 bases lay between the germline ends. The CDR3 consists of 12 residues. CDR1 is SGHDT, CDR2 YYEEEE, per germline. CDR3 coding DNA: TGTGCCAGCAGCTTGGACGGTGAAAAACTGTTTTTT. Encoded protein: CASSLDGEKLFF.

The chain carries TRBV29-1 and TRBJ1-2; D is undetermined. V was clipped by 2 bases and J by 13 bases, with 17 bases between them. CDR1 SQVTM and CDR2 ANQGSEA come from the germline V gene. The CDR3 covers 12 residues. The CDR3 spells CSVELSGLLSTF. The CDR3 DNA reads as TGCAGCGTTGAATTGTCCGGTTTACTATCCACCTTC.

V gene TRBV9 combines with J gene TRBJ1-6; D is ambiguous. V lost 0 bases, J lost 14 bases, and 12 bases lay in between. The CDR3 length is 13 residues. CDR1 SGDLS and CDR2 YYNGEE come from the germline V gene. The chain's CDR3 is CASSVARLPTLHF. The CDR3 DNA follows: TGTGCCAGCAGCGTAGCCCGACTTCCCACCCTCCACTTT.

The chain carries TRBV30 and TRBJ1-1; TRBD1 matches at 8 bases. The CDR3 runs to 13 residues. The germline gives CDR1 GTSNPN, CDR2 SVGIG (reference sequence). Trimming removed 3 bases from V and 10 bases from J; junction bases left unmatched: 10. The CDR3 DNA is TGTGCCTGGAGGAAAGGACAGGGAAGTCCAGCTTTCTTT. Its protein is CAWRKGQGSPAFF.

Here the CDR3 DNA reads TGTGCCAGCAGCACCGCCCCCCGGAGCAATCAGCCCCAGCATTTT. Its translation: CASSTAPRSNQPQHF. The genes are TRBV5-5 and TRBJ1-5; D gene ambiguous. Germline values: CDR1 SGHKS, CDR2 YYEKEE (reference sequence). This CDR3 has 15 residues. Trimming took off 4 bases at V and 1 base at J, with 12 bases between the two ends.

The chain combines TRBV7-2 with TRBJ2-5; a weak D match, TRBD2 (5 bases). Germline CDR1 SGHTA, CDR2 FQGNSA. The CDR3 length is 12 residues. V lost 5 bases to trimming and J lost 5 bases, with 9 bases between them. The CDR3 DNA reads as TGTGCCAGCAGCCGGAGAGGGGAGACCCAGTACTTC. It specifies CASSRRGETQYF.

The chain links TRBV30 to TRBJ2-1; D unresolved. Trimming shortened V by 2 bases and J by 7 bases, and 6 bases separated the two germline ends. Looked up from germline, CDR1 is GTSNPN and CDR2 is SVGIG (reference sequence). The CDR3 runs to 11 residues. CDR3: CAWSPANEQFF. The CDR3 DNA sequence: TGTGCCTGGAGTCCCGCGAATGAGCAGTTCTTC.

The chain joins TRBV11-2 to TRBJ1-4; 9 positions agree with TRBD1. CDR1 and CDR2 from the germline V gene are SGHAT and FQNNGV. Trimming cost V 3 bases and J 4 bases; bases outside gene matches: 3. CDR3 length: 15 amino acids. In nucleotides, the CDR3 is TGTGCCAGCAGCTTGAGGACAGGGGTTAATGAAAAACTGTTTTTT. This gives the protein CASSLRTGVNEKLFF. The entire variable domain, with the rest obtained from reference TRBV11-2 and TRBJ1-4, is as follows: EAGVAQSPRYKIIEKRQSVAFWCNPISGHATLYWYQQILGQGPKLLIQFQNNGVVDDSQLPKDRFSAERLKGVDSTLKIQPAKLEDSAVYLCASSLRTGVNEKLFFGSGTQLSVL.

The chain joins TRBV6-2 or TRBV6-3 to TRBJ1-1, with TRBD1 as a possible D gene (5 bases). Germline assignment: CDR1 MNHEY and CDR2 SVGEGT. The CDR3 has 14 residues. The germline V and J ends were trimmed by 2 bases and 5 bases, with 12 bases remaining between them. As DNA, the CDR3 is TGTGCCAGCAGTTACACGGGGGGGTGGACTGAAGCTTTCTTT. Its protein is CASSYTGGWTEAFF.

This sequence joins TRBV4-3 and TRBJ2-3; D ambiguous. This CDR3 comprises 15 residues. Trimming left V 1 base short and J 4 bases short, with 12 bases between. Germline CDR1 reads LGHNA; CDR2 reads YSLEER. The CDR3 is CASSQGSRHADTQYF. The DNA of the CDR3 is TGCGCCAGCAGCCAAGGGTCGCGCCATGCAGATACGCAGTATTTT.

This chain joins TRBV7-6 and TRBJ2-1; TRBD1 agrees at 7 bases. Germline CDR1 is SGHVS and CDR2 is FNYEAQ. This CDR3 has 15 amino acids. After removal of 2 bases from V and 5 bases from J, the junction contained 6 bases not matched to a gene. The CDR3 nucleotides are TGTGCCAGCAGCTTATCGACAGGGAGAAACAATGAGCAGTTCTTC. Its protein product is CASSLSTGRNNEQFF. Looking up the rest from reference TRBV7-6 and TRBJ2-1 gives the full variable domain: GAGVSQSPRYKVTKRGQDVALRCDPISGHVSLYWYRQALGQGPEFLTYFNYEAQQDKSGLPNDRFSAERPEGSISTLTIQRTEQRDSAMYRCASSLSTGRNNEQFFGPGTRLTVL.

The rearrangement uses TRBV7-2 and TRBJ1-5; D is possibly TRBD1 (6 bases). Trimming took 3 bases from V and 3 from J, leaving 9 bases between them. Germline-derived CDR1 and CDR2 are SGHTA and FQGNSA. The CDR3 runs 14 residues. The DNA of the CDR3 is TGTGCCAGCAGCTTTACAGGGACCAATCAGCCCCAGCATTTT. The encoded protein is CASSFTGTNQPQHF.

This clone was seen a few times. CDR3 loop: CASSSWQGNGQPQHF. As DNA, the CDR3 is TGTGCCAGTAGTTCTTGGCAGGGGAACGGTCAGCCCCAGCATTTT. The J gene is TRBJ1-5, the V gene TRBV19; TRBD1 might be the D (6 bases). Germline values: CDR1 LNHDA, CDR2 SQIVND (reference sequence). V lost 5 bases and J 6 bases, leaving 17 bases between the germline ends. This CDR3 comprises 15 residues.

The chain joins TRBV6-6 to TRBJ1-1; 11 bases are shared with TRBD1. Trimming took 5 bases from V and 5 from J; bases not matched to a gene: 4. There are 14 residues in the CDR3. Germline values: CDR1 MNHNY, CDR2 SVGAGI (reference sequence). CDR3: CASSEDRGRTEAFF. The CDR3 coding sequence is TGTGCCAGCAGTGAGGACAGGGGGCGTACTGAAGCTTTCTTT.

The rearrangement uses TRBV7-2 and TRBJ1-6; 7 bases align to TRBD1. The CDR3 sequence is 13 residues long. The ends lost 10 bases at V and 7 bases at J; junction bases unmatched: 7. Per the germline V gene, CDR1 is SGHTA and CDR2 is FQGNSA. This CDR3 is CAIRDRLNSPLHF. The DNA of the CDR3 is TGTGCCATTCGGGACAGATTAAATTCACCCCTCCACTTT.

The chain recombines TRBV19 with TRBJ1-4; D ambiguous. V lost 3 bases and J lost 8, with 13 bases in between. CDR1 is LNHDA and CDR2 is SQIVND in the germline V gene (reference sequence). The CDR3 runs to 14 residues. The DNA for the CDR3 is TGTGCCAGTAGTATTATCGGAGGGTTCGAAAAACTGTTTTTT. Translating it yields CASSIIGGFEKLFF.

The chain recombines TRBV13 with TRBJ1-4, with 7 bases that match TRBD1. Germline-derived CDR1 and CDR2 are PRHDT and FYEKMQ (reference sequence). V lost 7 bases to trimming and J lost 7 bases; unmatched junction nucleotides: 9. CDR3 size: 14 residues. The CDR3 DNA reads TGTGCCAGCAACTCCAGGGGGACCTTTGAAAAACTGTTTTTT. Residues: CASNSRGTFEKLFF.

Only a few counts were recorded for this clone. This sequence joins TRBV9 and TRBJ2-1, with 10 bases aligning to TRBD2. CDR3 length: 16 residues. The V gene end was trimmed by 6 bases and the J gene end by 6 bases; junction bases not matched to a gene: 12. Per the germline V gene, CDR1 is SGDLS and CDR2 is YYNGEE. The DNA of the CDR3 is TGTGCCAGCACCGCCCGTGAGCGGGGGGGCCGCAATGAGCAGTTCTTC. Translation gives CASTARERGGRNEQFF.

The CDR3 bases are TGCAGTGCTCGTGGACCTCTACAGGGGAGCAATCAGCCCCAGCATTTT. Translation gives CSARGPLQGSNQPQHF. The V gene is TRBV20-1, the J gene TRBJ1-5, with 7 nucleotides matching TRBD1. In germline, CDR1 is DFQATT, CDR2 SNEGSKA (reference sequence). The junction had 11 bases not matched to a gene; V was cut back by 5 bases and J by 1 base. This CDR3 is 16 amino acids long.

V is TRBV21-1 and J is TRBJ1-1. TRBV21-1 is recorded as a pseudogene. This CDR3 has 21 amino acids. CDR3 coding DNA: TGTGCCAGCAGCGCGTCTATACTCTCCTTAAACCGGGACTCCGAGGGTACTGAAGCTTTCTTT. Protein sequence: CASSASILSLNRDSEGTEAFF.

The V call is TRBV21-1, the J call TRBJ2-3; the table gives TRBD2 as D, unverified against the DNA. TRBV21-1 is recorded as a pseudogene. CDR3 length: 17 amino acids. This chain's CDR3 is CASSERILAGGRDTQYF. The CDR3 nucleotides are TGTGCCAGCAGCGAAAGGATACTAGCGGGGGGTAGAGATACGCAGTATTTT.